The 13 T cell receptor beta chains below were found in one sample sequenced in a study of early T cells in non-severe SARS-CoV-2 infection. In TCRdb, the 5' RACE reads were re-called with MiXCR into one record per CDR3 protein. Here the sample spans tens of thousands of distinct CDR3 sequences, almost 6% being singletons. The sequenced material came from whole blood. The receptors were sampled from an adult who was a healthcare worker with PCR-confirmed SARS-CoV-2 infection or an uninfected control (not recorded which).

This clonotype was detected ten times or more. This chain links TRBV29-1 with TRBJ2-5; maybe TRBD2 (5 bases). Deletions cut 3 bases from V and 5 bases from J, with 10 bases between. The CDR3 length is 12 residues. Germline CDR1 and CDR2: SQVTM and ANQGSEA. CDR3 residues: CSVDLAMETQYF. CDR3 bases: TGCAGCGTTGACCTAGCCATGGAGACCCAGTACTTC.

The table lists this clonotype with many counts. The V call is TRBV11-3, the J call TRBJ2-7, with D unresolved. CDR3 length: 15 amino acids. The V and J ends lost 4 bases and 5 bases respectively, with 18 bases between them. The V gene's germline CDR1 is SGHNT and CDR2 YENEEA. The CDR3 loop is CASSSSWGPSNEQYF. As DNA, the CDR3 is TGTGCCAGCAGCTCTTCTTGGGGTCCTTCAAACGAGCAGTACTTC. The full variable domain, with the rest looked up from reference TRBV11-3 and TRBJ2-7, is EAGVVQSPRYKIIEKKQPVAFWCNPISGHNTLYWYLQNLGQGPELLIRYENEEAVDDSQLPKDRFSAERLKGVDSTLKIQPAELGDSAVYLCASSSSWGPSNEQYFGPGTRLTVT.

The table lists this clonotype with a few counts. The chain couples TRBV29-1 to TRBJ2-6; D is possibly TRBD1 or TRBD2 (6 bases each). The CDR3 spans 13 residues. Germline CDR1 SQVTM, CDR2 ANQGSEA. V lost 3 bases and J 11 bases, leaving 14 bases between the germline ends. CDR3 sequence reads: CSVDGVGGDVLTF. CDR3 nucleotides: TGCAGCGTTGATGGTGTGGGGGGCGACGTCCTGACTTTC.

This clonotype came up many times. The chain links TRBV15 to TRBJ2-7; possibly TRBD1 for D (5 bases). V was trimmed by 0 bases and J by 4 bases, leaving 16 bases between them. This CDR3 comprises 16 residues. Germline loops: CDR1 LNHNV, CDR2 YYDKDF (reference sequence). Here the CDR3 DNA reads TGTGCCACCAGCAGAGAGGGGATATCCAAGGGGTACGAGCAGTACTTC. Encoded protein: CATSREGISKGYEQYF.

This clonotype was recorded many times. The chain has TRBV20-1 and TRBJ2-1, with D hard to call. Germline loops: CDR1 DFQATT, CDR2 SNEGSKA (reference sequence). Trimming shortened V by 6 bases and J by 7 bases, and 22 bases separated the two germline ends. CDR3 length equals 15 residues. The CDR3 sequence is CSARPGVSLINEQFF. CDR3 coding DNA: TGCAGTGCCCGCCCGGGCGTATCGCTGATAAATGAGCAGTTCTTC.

This clonotype was detected many times. V is TRBV12-3 or TRBV12-4 and J is TRBJ2-1; tentative D call: TRBD2 (6 bases). This CDR3 is 17 amino acids long. V was clipped by 3 bases and J by 5 bases, with 20 bases between them. Here the CDR3 DNA reads TGTGCCAGCAGTTTTCTGGTCCAGTCCACGGGAGACAATGAGCAGTTCTTC. Translating gives CASSFLVQSTGDNEQFF.

This clonotype was detected ten times or more. The gene calls are TRBV20-1 and TRBJ1-1; 8 nucleotides agree with TRBD1. The CDR3 totals 15 residues. Germline V gene lookup returns CDR1 DFQATT and CDR2 SNEGSKA (reference sequence). V was pared by 6 bases and J by 4 bases, with 13 bases of the junction left unmatched. CDR3 sequence reads: CSAQDRAGMATEAFF. The CDR3 nucleotides are TGCAGTGCCCAGGACAGGGCGGGTATGGCCACTGAAGCTTTCTTT.

This clonotype was counted at least ten times. V and J are TRBV27 and TRBJ1-1, with unresolved D. The germline V gene encodes CDR1 MNHEY and CDR2 SMNVEV (reference sequence). V lost 2 bases to trimming and J lost 1 base, with 8 bases between them. The CDR3 totals 14 residues. The CDR3 bases are TGTGCCAGCAGTTTAATGCCAGGGAACACTGAAGCTTTCTTT. Protein product: CASSLMPGNTEAFF.

The chain couples TRBV30 to TRBJ2-3; a weak D match, TRBD2 (5 bases). The CDR3 sequence is 15 residues long. From germline, CDR1 is GTSNPN and CDR2 SVGIG (reference sequence). Trimming removed 2 bases at V and 3 bases at J, with 15 bases between. The CDR3 nucleotides read TGTGCCTGGAGTATACACTCGGGGATAACAGATACGCAGTATTTT. Encoded protein: CAWSIHSGITDTQYF.

This clonotype has a count of ten or more. The CDR3: CASSEGGFGSQPQHF. The CDR3 nucleotides read TGTGCCAGCAGTGAAGGAGGGTTCGGTTCTCAGCCCCAGCATTTT. The genes are TRBV2 and TRBJ1-5; D remains ambiguous. V lost 1 base and J 6 bases, leaving 13 bases between the germline ends. Germline CDR1 and CDR2: SNHLY and FYNNEI. The CDR3 length is 15 residues.

This clonotype was seen repeatedly, ten times or more. This sequence joins TRBV5-1 and TRBJ2-7; D perhaps matches TRBD2 (5 bases). V dropped 4 bases and J dropped 5 bases, with 10 bases sitting between them. The V gene's germline CDR1 is SGHRS and CDR2 YFSETQ. This CDR3 comprises 12 residues. The CDR3 protein is CASSPGRHEQYF. For the CDR3, the DNA is TGCGCCAGCAGCCCTGGGAGACACGAGCAGTACTTC.

This clonotype appeared many times. CDR3 bases: TGCAGCGTTCGCTTAGAGACCCAGTACTTC. Protein sequence: CSVRLETQYF. The chain is built from TRBV29-1 and TRBJ2-5, with D unclear. V was shortened by 5 bases and J by 4 bases, with 5 bases between the two germline ends. The CDR3 runs to 10 residues. Per germline, CDR1 SQVTM and CDR2 ANQGSEA.

This clonotype was detected many times. The genes are TRBV21-1 and TRBJ1-1. TRBV21-1 is a documented pseudogene. The length of the CDR3 is 17 residues. CDR3 sequence reads: CASSKVFERASSSEAFF. CDR3 DNA: TGTGCCAGCAGCAAAGTTTTTGAGAGGGCCTCATCTTCTGAAGCTTTCTTT.